This is a list of T cell receptor beta chains from one sample in a study of cytomegalovirus exposure and HLA in healthy donors. Assay: immunoSEQ multiplex PCR; the TCRdb copy retains only in-frame clones and omits some. The sample yields approximately 160,000 clones, about 77% seen once. The source material was PBMCs. The receptors come from a man aged 18 to 35 in good health and CMV-seropositive. The CDR3 runs from the conserved cysteine through the conserved F or W. A D gene is named only where the DNA matches it firmly. Clone size is stated in some rows and not others, as once, few, many or a class when expanded.

V	D	J	size	CDR3	DNA
TRBV5-1	-	TRBJ1-2	once	CASSPDGGSYDYGYTF	TGCGCCAGCAGCCCCGACGGGGGGTCCTACGACTATGGCTACACCTTC
TRBV18	-	TRBJ1-5	-	CASSPQPISNQPQHF	TGTGCCAGCTCACCACAACCTATTAGCAATCAGCCCCAGCATTTT
TRBV6-1	-	TRBJ2-7	-	CASTQGGEQYF	TGTGCCAGCACCCAGGGGGGCGAGCAGTACTTC
TRBV2	-	TRBJ2-1	-	CASRASGGAGYNEQFF	TGTGCCAGCAGGGCTAGTGGGGGGGCGGGATACAATGAGCAGTTCTTC
TRBV2	-	TRBJ2-7	-	CASRFKDSSYEQYF	TGTGCCAGCAGGTTTAAGGACAGCTCCTACGAGCAGTACTTC
TRBV28	-	TRBJ2-1	-	CASSLALSSYNEQFF	TGTGCCAGCAGCCTAGCGCTAAGCTCCTACAATGAGCAGTTCTTC
TRBV14	-	TRBJ1-4	-	CASSQDKGVLNEKLFF	TGTGCCAGCAGCCAAGATAAGGGGGTTCTTAATGAAAAACTGTTTTTT
TRBV27	-	TRBJ2-2	-	CASSTLHPNTGELFF	TGTGCCAGCAGTACTCTCCATCCGAACACCGGGGAGCTGTTTTTT
TRBV19	TRBD1	TRBJ1-4	-	CASSPPGQPNEKLFF	TGTGCCAGTAGTCCTCCGGGACAGCCAAATGAAAAACTGTTTTTT
TRBV5-1	-	TRBJ2-5	-	CASSLRGLKETQYF	TGCGCCAGCAGCTTGAGGGGTCTCAAAGAGACCCAGTACTTC
TRBV4-1	TRBD1	TRBJ2-7	-	CASSQTGSNEQYF	TGCGCCAGCAGCCAGACAGGGAGCAACGAGCAGTACTTC